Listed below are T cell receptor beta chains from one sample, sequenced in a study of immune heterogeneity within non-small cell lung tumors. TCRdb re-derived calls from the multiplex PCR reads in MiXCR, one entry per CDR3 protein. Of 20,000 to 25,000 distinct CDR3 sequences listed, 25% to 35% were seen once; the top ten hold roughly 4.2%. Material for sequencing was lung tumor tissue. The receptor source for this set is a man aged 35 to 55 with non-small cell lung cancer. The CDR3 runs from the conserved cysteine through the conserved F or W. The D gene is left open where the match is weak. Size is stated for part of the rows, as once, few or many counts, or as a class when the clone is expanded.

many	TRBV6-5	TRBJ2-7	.	CASSYSIVHEQYF	TGTGCCAGCAGTTACTCGATAGTACATGAGCAGTACTTC
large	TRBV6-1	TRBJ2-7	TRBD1	CASSNSGTGGSYEQYF	TGTGCCAGCAGTAATTCCGGGACAGGGGGATCCTACGAGCAGTACTTC
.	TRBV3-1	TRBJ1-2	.	CASSPFVQRGYGHTF	TGTGCCAGCAGCCCCTTCGTTCAGCGGGGCTATGGCCACACCTTC
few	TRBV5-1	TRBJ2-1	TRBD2	CASSPGLAENNEQFF	TGCGCCAGCAGCCCGGGACTAGCGGAAAACAATGAGCAGTTCTTC
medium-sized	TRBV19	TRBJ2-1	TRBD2	CASSIGLAGGFNEQFF	TGTGCCAGTAGTATTGGACTAGCGGGAGGATTCAATGAGCAGTTCTTC
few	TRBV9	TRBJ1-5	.	CASSVGGGNQPQHF	TGTGCCAGCAGCGTTGGGGGTGGCAATCAGCCCCAGCATTTT
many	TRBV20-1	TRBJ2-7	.	CSAQNMGYEQYF	TGCAGTGCTCAAAACATGGGGTACGAGCAGTACTTC
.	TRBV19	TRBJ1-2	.	CASSFGQCLGYGYTF	TGTGCCAGTAGTTTCGGACAGTGTCTAGGCTATGGCTACACCTTC
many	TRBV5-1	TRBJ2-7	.	CASSLEGGSRYEQYF	TGCGCCAGCAGCTTAGAAGGGGGGAGCAGGTACGAGCAGTACTTC
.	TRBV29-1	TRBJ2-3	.	CSVETTDTQYF	TGCAGCGTTGAAACGACAGATACGCAGTATTTT
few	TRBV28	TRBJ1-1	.	CASSFLQGFIF	TGTGCCAGCAGTTTTCTGCAGGGGTTTATCTTT
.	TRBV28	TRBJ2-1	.	CASSLFRDLLRNEQFF	TGTGCCAGCAGTTTATTCAGGGATCTCCTTCGGAATGAGCAGTTCTTC
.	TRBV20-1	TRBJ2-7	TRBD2	CSVLRPSGNYEQYF	TGCAGTGTGCTGCGGCCTAGCGGGAACTACGAGCAGTACTTC
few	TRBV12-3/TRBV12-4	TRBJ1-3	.	CASSLPQGGNTIYF	TGTGCCAGCAGCCTCCCCCAGGGAGGAAACACCATATATTTT
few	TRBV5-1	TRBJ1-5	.	CASSLDWGDQPQHF	TGCGCCAGCAGCTTGGATTGGGGGGATCAGCCCCAGCATTTT
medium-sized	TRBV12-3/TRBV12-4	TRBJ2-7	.	CASRSGSYEQYF	TGTGCCAGCAGGTCTGGCAGCTACGAGCAGTACTTC
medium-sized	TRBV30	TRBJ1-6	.	CAWSVLGGQNSPLHF	TGTGCCTGGAGTGTACTAGGAGGGCAGAATTCACCCCTCCACTTT
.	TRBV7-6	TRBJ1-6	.	CASSLEGGRDSPLHF	TGTGCCAGCAGCTTAGAGGGGGGAAGGGATTCACCCCTCCACTTT
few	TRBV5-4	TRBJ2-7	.	CASSLGAGVGEQYF	TGTGCCAGCAGCCTGGGGGCGGGAGTGGGCGAGCAGTACTTC
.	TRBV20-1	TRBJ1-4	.	CSASGGRGEKLFF	TGCAGTGCCTCGGGGGGGCGAGGAGAAAAACTGTTTTTT
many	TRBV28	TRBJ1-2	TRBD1	CASSHGQGKFKHYGYTF	TGTGCCAGCAGCCACGGACAGGGGAAGTTTAAGCACTATGGCTACACCTTC
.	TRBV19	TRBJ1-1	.	CASSKQGGGTEAFF	TGTGCCAGTAGCAAACAGGGAGGGGGCACTGAAGCTTTCTTT
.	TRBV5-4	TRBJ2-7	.	CASSSQGVGEQYF	TGTGCCAGCAGCTCACAGGGTGTAGGGGAGCAGTACTTC
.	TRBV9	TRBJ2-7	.	CASSAGGTRWEQYF	TGTGCCAGCAGCGCTGGGGGGACCCGGTGGGAGCAGTACTTC
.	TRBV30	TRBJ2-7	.	CAWSVQDYPYEQYF	TGTGCCTGGAGTGTACAGGACTACCCCTACGAGCAGTACTTC
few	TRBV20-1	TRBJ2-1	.	CSARDRVNEQFF	TGCAGTGCTAGAGATCGAGTTAATGAGCAGTTCTTC
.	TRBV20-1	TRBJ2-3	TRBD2	CSAPSALAVDTQYF	TGCAGTGCTCCTTCCGCTCTAGCGGTTGATACGCAGTATTTT
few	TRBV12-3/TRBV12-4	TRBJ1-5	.	CASSLKRASNQPQHF	TGTGCCAGCAGTTTAAAACGGGCAAGCAATCAGCCCCAGCATTTT
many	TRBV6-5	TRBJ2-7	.	CASSYARKSEAMRSSEQYF	TGTGCCAGCAGTTACGCGAGGAAGAGTGAGGCGATGAGATCTAGCGAGCAGTACTTC
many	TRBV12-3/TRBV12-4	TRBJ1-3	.	CASSYLVGIVGNTIYF	TGTGCCAGCAGTTATTTGGTGGGGATAGTTGGAAACACCATATATTTT
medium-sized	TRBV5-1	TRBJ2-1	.	CASSLPKTNNEQFF	TGCGCCAGCAGCTTGCCTAAGACGAACAATGAGCAGTTCTTC
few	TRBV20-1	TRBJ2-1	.	CSAVKGVNEQFF	TGCAGTGCCGTCAAGGGGGTCAATGAGCAGTTCTTC
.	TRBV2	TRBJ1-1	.	CASSEERKGSNTEAFF	TGTGCCAGCAGTGAAGAGCGCAAGGGGTCGAACACTGAAGCTTTCTTT
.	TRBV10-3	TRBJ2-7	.	CAISESRDSYEQYF	TGTGCCATCAGTGAGTCCCGGGACTCCTACGAGCAGTACTTC
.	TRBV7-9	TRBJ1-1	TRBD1	CASSLTGDEAFF	TGTGCCAGCAGCTTAACAGGGGATGAAGCTTTCTTT
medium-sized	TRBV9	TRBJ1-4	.	CASSSGIATNEKLFF	TGTGCCAGCAGCTCCGGCATCGCAACTAATGAAAAACTGTTTTTT
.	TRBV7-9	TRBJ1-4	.	CASSPQWVNEKLFF	TGTGCCAGCAGCCCGCAATGGGTTAATGAAAAACTGTTTTTT
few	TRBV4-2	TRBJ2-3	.	CASSQDFRTDTQYF	TGTGCCAGCAGCCAAGATTTCCGCACAGATACGCAGTATTTT
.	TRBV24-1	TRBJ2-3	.	CATRGVLTDTQYF	TGTGCCACCAGGGGGGTTCTCACAGATACGCAGTATTTT
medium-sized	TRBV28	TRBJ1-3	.	CASSFFSSGNTIYF	TGTGCCAGCAGTTTTTTCTCCTCTGGAAACACCATATATTTT
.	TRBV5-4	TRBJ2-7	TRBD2	CASSRTSGYEQYF	TGTGCCAGCAGCCGGACTAGCGGCTACGAGCAGTACTTC
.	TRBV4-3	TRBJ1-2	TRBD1	CASSQDRDSRYTF	TGCGCCAGCAGCCAAGACCGGGACAGCCGCTACACCTTC
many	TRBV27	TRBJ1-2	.	CASRTPGQGGGYTF	TGTGCCAGCAGAACCCCCGGGCAGGGTGGTGGCTACACCTTC
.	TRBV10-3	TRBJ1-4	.	CAISESQGIKEKLFF	TGTGCCATCAGTGAGTCCCAGGGGATTAAAGAAAAACTGTTTTTT
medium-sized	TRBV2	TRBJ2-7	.	CASRSRNVQYF	TGTGCCAGCAGATCACGCAATGTGCAGTACTTC
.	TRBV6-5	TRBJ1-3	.	CASSYGQGPGNTIYF	TGTGCCAGCAGTTACGGGCAGGGCCCTGGAAACACCATATATTTT
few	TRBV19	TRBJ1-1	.	CASCAQGNTEAFF	TGTGCCAGTTGTGCACAGGGGAACACTGAAGCTTTCTTT
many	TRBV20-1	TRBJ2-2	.	CSAPFGGPGELFF	TGCAGTGCTCCCTTCGGAGGTCCCGGGGAGCTGTTTTTT
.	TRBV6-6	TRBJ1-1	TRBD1	CASSYSGQLNTEAFF	TGTGCCAGCAGTTATTCGGGACAGCTGAACACTGAAGCTTTCTTT
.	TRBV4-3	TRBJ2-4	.	CASSQDTAGIQYF	TGCGCCAGCAGCCAAGACACGGCGGGCATTCAGTACTTC
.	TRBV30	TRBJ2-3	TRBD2	CAWSAYATSGSTDTQYF	TGTGCCTGGAGTGCCTATGCGACTAGCGGGAGCACAGATACGCAGTATTTT
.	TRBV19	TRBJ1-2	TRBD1	CASNTGGWGYGYTF	TGTGCCAGTAACACAGGGGGCTGGGGCTATGGCTACACCTTC
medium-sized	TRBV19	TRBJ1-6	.	CASRQQGTNNSPLHF	TGTGCCAGTAGACAACAGGGAACTAATAATTCACCCCTCCACTTT
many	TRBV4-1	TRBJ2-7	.	CASSQVRTDLRGEQYF	TGCGCCAGCAGCCAAGTCAGGACAGACTTGAGGGGTGAGCAGTACTTC
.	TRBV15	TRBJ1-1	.	CATQPNPMNTEAFF	TGTGCCACCCAACCGAACCCCATGAACACTGAAGCTTTCTTT